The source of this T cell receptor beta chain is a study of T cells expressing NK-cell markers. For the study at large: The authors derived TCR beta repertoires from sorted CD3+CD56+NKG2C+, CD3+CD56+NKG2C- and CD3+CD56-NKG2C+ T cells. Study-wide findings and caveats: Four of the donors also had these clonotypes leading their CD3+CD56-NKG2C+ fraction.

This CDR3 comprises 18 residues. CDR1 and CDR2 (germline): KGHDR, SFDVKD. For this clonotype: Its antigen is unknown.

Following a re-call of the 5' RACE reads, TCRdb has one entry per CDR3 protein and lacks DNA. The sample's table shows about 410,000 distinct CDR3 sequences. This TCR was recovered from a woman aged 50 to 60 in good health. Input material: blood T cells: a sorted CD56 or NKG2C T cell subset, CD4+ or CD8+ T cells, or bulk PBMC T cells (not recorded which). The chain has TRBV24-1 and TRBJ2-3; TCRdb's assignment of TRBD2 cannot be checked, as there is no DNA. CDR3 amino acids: CATSIGLAGGGVVDTQYF.